This T cell receptor (beta chain) is from a study of shared clonotypes between healthy human individuals. Study-wide points: Rarefaction exposed incomplete sorted-subset sequencing despite large depth. In a handful of donors, around 5.5% of naive CD4 clonotypes appeared in common. Generation probability values for non-shared clonotypes were lower than those for clonotypes shared by all four donors.

On this clone: Its antigen is currently unknown.

A deep-level run was used for the assay. Profiled with immunoSEQ multiplex PCR; TCRdb holds only in-frame clones, not every one. The top ten clones hold approximately 1.5% of a sample with approximately 980,000 clones, more than 75% of them seen once. Per the germline V gene, CDR1 is GTSNPN and CDR2 is SVGIG (reference sequence). This CDR3 has 14 amino acids. V was trimmed by 0 bases and J by 8 bases, leaving 13 bases between them. The sequence was collected from a man between 18 and 35 years old in good health. The chain links TRBV30 to TRBJ2-2; TRBD2 is a possible D gene (6 bases). Sequencing was carried out using memory CD4+ T cells sorted from blood. Stated subset: CD45RA-negative fraction. CDR3 nucleotide sequence: TGTGCCTGGAGTGTACTCCGGAGGGCGGGGGAGCTGTTTTTT. Translation gives CAWSVLRRAGELFF.